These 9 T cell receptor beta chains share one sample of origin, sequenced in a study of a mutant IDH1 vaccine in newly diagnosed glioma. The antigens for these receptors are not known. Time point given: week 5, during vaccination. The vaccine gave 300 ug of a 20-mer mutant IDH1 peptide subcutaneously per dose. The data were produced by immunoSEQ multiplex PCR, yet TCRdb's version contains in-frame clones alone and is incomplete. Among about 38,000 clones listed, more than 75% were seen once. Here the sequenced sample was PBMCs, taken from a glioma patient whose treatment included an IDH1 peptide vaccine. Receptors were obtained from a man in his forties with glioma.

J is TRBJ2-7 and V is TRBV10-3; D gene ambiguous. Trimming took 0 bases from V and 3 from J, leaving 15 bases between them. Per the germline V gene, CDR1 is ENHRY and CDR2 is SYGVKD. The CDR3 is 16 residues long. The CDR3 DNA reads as TGTGCCATCAGTGAGTCGATGAGGCCAGCGAACTACGAGCAGTACTTC. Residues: CAISESMRPANYEQYF.

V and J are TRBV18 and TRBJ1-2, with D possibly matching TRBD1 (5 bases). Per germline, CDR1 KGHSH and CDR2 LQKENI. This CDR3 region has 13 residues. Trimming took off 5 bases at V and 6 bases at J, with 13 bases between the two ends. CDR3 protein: CASSRMAGDGYTF. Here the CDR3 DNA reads TGTGCCAGCTCAAGAATGGCGGGGGATGGCTACACCTTC.

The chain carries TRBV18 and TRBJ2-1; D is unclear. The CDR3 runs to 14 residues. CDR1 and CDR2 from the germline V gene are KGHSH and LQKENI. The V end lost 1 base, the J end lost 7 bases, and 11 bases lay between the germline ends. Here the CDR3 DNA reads TGTGCCAGCTCACCACAGTCGGATGGGAATGAGCAGTTCTTC. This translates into CASSPQSDGNEQFF.

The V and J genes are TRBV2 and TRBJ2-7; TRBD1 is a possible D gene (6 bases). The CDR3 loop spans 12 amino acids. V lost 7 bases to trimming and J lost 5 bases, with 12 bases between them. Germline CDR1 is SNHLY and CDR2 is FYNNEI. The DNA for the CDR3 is TGTGCCAGCACTAAACAGGGAGACGAGCAGTACTTC. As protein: CASTKQGDEQYF.

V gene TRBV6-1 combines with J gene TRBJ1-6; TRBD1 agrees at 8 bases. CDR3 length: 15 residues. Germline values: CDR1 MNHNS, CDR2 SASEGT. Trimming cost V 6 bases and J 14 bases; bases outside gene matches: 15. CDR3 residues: CASSDEGTGPSALHF. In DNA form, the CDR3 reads TGTGCCAGCAGCGACGAAGGGACAGGACCTTCGGCCCTCCACTTT.

The CDR3: CASSWGSSVADTQYF. Written as DNA, the CDR3 is TGCGCCAGCAGCTGGGGGTCCAGCGTTGCAGATACGCAGTATTTT. The chain combines TRBV5-1 with TRBJ2-3; D is possibly TRBD1 or TRBD2 (5 bases each). Germline CDR1 is SGHRS and CDR2 is YFSETQ. V was shortened by 3 bases and J by 4 bases, with 15 bases between the two germline ends. There are 15 residues in the CDR3.

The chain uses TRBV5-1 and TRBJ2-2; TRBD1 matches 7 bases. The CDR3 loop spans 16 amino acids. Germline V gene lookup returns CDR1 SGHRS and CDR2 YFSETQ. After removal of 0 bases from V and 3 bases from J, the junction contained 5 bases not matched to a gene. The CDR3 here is CASSLETGADTGELFF. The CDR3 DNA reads TGCGCCAGCAGCTTGGAAACAGGGGCGGACACCGGGGAGCTGTTTTTT.

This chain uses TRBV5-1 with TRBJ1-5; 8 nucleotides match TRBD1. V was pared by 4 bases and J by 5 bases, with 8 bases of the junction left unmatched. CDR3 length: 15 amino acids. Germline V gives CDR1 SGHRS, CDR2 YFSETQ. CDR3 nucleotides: TGCGCCAGCAGCCCGGGGACAGGACAGGATCAGCCCCAGCATTTT. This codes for CASSPGTGQDQPQHF.

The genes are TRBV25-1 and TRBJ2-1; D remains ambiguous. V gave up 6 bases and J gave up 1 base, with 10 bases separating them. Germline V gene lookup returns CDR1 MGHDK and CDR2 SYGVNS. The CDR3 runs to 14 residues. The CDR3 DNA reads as TGTGCCAGCAGGAGGACCAATTCCTACAATGAGCAGTTCTTC. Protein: CASRRTNSYNEQFF.